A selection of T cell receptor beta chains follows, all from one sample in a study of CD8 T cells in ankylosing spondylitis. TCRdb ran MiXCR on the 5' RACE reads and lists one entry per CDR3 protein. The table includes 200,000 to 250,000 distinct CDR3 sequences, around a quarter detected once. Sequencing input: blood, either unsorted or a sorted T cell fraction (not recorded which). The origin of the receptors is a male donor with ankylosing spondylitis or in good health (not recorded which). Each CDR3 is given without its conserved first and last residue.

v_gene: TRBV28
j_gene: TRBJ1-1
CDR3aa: ASTPGGQGNTEAF

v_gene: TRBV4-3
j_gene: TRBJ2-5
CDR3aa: ASSQDRSGTQY

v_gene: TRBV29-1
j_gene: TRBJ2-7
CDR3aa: SVTEIYEQY

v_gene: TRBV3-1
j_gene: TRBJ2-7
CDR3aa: ASSQDIRTYEQY

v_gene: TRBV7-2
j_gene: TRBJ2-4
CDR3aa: ASSPRNRDIQY

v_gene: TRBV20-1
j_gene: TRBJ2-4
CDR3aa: SASGQGPGAKNIQY

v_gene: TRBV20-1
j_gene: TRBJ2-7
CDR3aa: SATGLGVYEQY

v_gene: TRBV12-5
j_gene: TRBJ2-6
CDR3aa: ASGDTSSGANVLT

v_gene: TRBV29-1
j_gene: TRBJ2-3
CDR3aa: SVGGRVSDTQY

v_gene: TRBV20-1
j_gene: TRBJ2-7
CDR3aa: CARDRSSGPLVYEQY

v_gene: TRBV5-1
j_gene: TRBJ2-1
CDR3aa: ASRSGASGSNEQF

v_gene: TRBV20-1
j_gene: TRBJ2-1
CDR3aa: SARSPGQGWNEQF

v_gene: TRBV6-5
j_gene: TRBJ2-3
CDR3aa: ASSYSFGTDTQY

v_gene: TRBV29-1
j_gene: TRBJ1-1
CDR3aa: SVDGAGNTEAF